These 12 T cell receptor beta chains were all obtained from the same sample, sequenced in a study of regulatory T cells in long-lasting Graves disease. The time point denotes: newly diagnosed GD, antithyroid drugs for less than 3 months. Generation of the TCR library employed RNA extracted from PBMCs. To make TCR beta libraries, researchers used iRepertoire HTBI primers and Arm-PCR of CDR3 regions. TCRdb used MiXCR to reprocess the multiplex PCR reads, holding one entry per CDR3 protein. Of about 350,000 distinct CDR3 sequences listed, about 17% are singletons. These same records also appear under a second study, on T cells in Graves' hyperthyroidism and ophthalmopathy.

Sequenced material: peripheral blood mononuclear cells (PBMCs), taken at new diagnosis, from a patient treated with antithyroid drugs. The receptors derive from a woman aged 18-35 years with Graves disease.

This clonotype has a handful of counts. The chain's CDR3 is CASSEGSGTVYGYTF. The CDR3 DNA reads TGTGCCAGCAGTGAGGGATCCGGGACAGTCTATGGCTACACCTTC. The chain joins TRBV6-1 to TRBJ1-2; TRBD1 matches 7 bases. The CDR3 has 15 residues. V trimming: 3 bases; J trimming: 4 bases; junction bases outside the gene matches: 8. CDR1 and CDR2 from the germline V gene are MNHNS and SASEGT.

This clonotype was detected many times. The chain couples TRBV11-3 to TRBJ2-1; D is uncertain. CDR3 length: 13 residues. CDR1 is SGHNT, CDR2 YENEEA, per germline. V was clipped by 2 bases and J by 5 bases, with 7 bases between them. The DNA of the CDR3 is TGTGCCAGCAGCTTATTCCCAGACAATGAGCAGTTCTTC. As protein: CASSLFPDNEQFF.

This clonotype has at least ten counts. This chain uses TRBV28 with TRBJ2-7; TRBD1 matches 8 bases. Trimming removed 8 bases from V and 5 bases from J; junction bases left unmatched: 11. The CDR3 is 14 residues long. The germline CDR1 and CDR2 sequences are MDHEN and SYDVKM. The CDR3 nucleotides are TGTGCCAGCCATGTCAGGGGGCTCAGGCACGAGCAGTACTTC. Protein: CASHVRGLRHEQYF.

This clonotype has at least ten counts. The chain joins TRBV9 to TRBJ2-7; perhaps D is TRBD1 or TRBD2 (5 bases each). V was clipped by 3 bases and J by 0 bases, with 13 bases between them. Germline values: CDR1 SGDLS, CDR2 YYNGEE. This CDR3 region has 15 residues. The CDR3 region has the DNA TGTGCCAGCAGCGAGGGGCCGGGGTACTCCTACGAGCAGTACTTC. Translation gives CASSEGPGYSYEQYF.

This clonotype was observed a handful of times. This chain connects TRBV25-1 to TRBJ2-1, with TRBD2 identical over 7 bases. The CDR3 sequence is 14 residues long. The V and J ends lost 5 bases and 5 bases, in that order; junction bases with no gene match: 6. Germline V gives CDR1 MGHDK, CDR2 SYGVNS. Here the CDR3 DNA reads TGTGCCAGCAGTTGGGGCGGGGGTGACAATGAGCAGTTCTTC. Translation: CASSWGGGDNEQFF. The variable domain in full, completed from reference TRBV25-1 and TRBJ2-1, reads EADIYQTPRYLVIGTGKKITLECSQTMGHDKMYWYQQDPGMELHLIHYSYGVNSTEKGDLSSESTVSRIRTEHFPLTLESARPSHTSQYLCASSWGGGDNEQFFGPGTRLTVL.

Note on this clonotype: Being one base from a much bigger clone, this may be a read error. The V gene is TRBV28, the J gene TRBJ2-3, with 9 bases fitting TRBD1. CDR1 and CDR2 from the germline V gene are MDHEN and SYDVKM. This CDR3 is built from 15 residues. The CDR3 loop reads CANSLDYRGRDTQYF. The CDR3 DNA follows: TGTGCCAACAGTTTAGATTACAGGGGGCGAGATACGCAGTATTTT.

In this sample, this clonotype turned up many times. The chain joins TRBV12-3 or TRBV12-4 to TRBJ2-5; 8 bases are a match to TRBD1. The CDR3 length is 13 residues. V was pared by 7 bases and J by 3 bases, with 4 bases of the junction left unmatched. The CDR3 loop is CASIQTGEETQYF. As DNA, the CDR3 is TGTGCCAGCATCCAGACAGGGGAAGAGACCCAGTACTTC.

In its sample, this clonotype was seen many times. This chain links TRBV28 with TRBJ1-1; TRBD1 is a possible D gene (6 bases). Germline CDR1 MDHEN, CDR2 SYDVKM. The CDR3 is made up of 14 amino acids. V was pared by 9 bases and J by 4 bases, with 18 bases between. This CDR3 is CASTFGGPTTEAFF. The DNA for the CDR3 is TGTGCCAGTACTTTCGGGGGGCCAACCACTGAAGCTTTCTTT.

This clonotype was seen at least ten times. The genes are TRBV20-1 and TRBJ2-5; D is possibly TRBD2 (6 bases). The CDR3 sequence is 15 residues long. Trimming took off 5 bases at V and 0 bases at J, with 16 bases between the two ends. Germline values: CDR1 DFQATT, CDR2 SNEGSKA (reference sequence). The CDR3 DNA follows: TGCAGTGCTGGGACTGTCGCGCGCTACCAAGAGACCCAGTACTTC. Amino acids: CSAGTVARYQETQYF.

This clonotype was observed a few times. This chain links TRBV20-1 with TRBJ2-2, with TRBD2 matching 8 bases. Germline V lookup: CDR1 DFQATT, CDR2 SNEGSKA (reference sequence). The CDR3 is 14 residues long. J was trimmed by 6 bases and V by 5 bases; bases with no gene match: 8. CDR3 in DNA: TGCAGTGCTGTAAGCGGGGGCGCCGCCGGGGAGCTGTTTTTT. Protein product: CSAVSGGAAGELFF.

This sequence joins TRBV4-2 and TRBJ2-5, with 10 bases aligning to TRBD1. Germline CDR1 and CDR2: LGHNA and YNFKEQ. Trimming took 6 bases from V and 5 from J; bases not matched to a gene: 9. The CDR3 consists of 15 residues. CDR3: CASSYSTGGYETQYF. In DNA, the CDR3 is TGTGCCAGCAGTTACTCGACAGGGGGCTATGAGACCCAGTACTTC.

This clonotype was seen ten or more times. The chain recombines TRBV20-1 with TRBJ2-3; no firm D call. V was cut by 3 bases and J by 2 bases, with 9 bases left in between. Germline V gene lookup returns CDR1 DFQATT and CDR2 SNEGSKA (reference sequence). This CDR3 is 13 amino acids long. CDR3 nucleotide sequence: TGCAGTGCTAGGGGCTCGTACACAGATACGCAGTATTTT. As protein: CSARGSYTDTQYF.